The clone carrying this T cell receptor (beta chain) turned up a few times. The investigators amplified TCR beta CDR3 regions from RNA transcripts. A first-round RT-PCR of the TCR CDR3 used the HTBI primer set. TCRdb re-called the multiplex PCR reads through MiXCR, storing one row per CDR3 protein. The sample includes a few hundred thousand distinct CDR3 sequences, around 19% of them seen just once. This specimen belongs to a study of T cells in Graves' hyperthyroidism and ophthalmopathy. The CDR3 spans 15 residues. CDR1 is LGHDT, CDR2 YNNKEL, per germline (reference sequence). The V gene lost 4 bases and the J gene lost 4 bases, with 15 bases spanning the gap.

The sample was blood. This TCR was sampled from a man aged 40-49 years with Graves' hyperthyroidism. V gene TRBV3-1 combines with J gene TRBJ2-3; a weak D match, TRBD2 (6 bases). CDR3 residues: CASSRDSYQADTQYF. For the CDR3, the DNA is TGTGCCAGCAGCCGGGACTCCTATCAGGCAGATACGCAGTATTTT.